This TCR beta chain was identified during a study of T-cell reconstitution after alpha-beta-depleted transplantation in children. This clonotype was counted only a few times. TCRbeta library construction was performed incorporating unique molecular identifiers. TCRdb redid the calling of the PCR reads with MiXCR, one entry per CDR3 protein. This table has approximately 350,000 distinct CDR3 sequences, approximately 10% appearing once. The source was PBMCs from the stem cell graft donor, collected from the stem cell graft. This receptor was identified in a human donor who donated a stem cell graft to a child with acute lymphoblastic leukemia.

The CDR3 reads CASSAVARGQPQHF. The DNA of the CDR3 is TGTGCCAGCAGCGCCGTGGCGCGGGGCCAGCCCCAGCATTTT. This chain links TRBV7-2 with TRBJ1-5, with TRBD1 as a possible D gene (5 bases). The CDR3 consists of 14 residues. Between the trimmed V and J ends, which lost 5 bases and 7 bases, there was a span of 15 bases. CDR1 is SGHTA, CDR2 FQGNSA, per germline. The full variable domain, in which reference TRBV7-2 and TRBJ1-5 provide the parts outside the CDR3, is GAGVSQSPSNKVTEKGKDVELRCDPISGHTALYWYRQSLGQGLEFLIYFQGNSAPDKSGLPSDRFSAERTGGSVSTLTIQRTQQEDSAVYLCASSAVARGQPQHFGDGTRLSIL.